This T cell receptor (beta chain) derives from a study of memory CD4+ T cells and cytomegalovirus serostatus. In the study overall: Donors were healthy Belgian adults, 10 or so CMV seropositive and around 24 seronegative. General study points: Repertoires predicted CMV serostatus with median bootstrapped AUC of 0.95.

Repertoires were generated with immunoSEQ multiplex PCR, while TCRdb's copy carries only in-frame clones and drops some. The repertoire holds under 70,000 clones, about 81% seen once, with more than 1% in the top ten. As to this clone: What it binds is unknown.

Single viable CD3+CD4+CD8-CD45RO+ cells were sorted as the memory CD4+ T cells. Positive selection with CD4 microbeads enriched total CD4+ T cells. The germline V and J ends were trimmed by 7 bases and 4 bases, with 8 bases remaining between them. The CDR3 is 12 amino acids. Germline CDR1 MDHEN, CDR2 SYDVKM. The origin of this receptor is an adult in good health and CMV-seronegative. Input material: memory CD4+ T cells from blood. The chain is built from TRBV28 and TRBJ2-4; D is unresolved. The CDR3 region has the DNA TGTGCCAGCACCTCTGTTAAAAACATTCAGTACTTC. This sequence encodes CASTSVKNIQYF.